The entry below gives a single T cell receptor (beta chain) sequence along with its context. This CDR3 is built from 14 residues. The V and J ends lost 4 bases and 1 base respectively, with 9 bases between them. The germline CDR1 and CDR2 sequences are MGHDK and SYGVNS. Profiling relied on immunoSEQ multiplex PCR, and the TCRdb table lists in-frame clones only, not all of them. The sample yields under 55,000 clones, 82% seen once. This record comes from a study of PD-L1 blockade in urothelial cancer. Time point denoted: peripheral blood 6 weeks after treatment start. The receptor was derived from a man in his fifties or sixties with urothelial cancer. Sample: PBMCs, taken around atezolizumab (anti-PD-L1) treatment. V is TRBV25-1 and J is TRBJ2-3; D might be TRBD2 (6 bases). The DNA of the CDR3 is TGTGCCAGCAGTGCGGGACTCCGCACAGATACGCAGTATTTT. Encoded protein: CASSAGLRTDTQYF.